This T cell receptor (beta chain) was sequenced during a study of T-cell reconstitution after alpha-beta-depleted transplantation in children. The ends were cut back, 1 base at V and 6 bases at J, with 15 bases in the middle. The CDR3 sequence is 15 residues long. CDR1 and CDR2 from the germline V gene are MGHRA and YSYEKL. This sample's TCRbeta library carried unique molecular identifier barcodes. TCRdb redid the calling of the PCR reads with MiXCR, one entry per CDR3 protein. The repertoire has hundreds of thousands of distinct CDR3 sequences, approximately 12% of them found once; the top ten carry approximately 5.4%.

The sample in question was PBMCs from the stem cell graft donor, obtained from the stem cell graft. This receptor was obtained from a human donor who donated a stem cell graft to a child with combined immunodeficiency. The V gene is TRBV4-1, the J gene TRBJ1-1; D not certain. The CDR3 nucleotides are TGCGCCAGCAGCCAAGGAGAGGGTAGCGGCGCTGAAGCTTTCTTT. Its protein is CASSQGEGSGAEAFF.